These 19 T cell receptor beta chains originate from one sample sequenced in a study of OX40 agonist ivuxolimab in advanced cancers. Method: immunoSEQ multiplex PCR; TCRdb's copy keeps in-frame clones and lacks some. The table includes 9,500 to 15,000 clones, about 80% detected once. This sample comprised CD4+ or CD8+ T cells sorted from blood, obtained in a trial of the OX40 agonist ivuxolimab. The receptor source for this set is an adult with an advanced solid tumor such as melanoma, head and neck, liver or kidney cancer.

CDR3 sequence: CASSQDFGASYEQYF. CDR3 in DNA: TGCGCCAGCAGCCAAGATTTTGGCGCATCCTACGAGCAGTACTTC. This chain joins TRBV4-1 and TRBJ2-7; D unresolved. Germline CDR1 and CDR2: MGHRA and YSYEKL. This CDR3 region has 15 residues. V shed 0 bases and J shed 1 base, with 10 bases lying between them.

This clone was observed a single time. The chain has TRBV5-8 and TRBJ2-2; D call uncertain. The CDR3 totals 13 residues. Between the trimmed V and J ends, which lost 0 bases and 7 bases, there was a span of 7 bases. Germline V gene lookup returns CDR1 SGHTS and CDR2 YDEGEE. The CDR3 protein is CASSLVGRGELFF. The CDR3 DNA reads TGTGCCAGCAGCTTGGTCGGACGCGGGGAGCTGTTTTTT.

This clone qualifies as large. The V call is TRBV6-5, the J call TRBJ1-1, with unresolved D. Trimming left V 4 bases short and J 4 bases short, with 10 bases between. The length of the CDR3 is 13 residues. Germline assignment: CDR1 MNHEY and CDR2 SVGAGI. Here the CDR3 DNA reads TGTGCCAGCAGTTTAACAGAGACCACTGAAGCTTTCTTT. Translating gives CASSLTETTEAFF.

This clone showed up just a few times. The chain carries TRBV10-2 and TRBJ1-5; D not certain. CDR3 length equals 14 residues. V lost 2 bases to trimming and J lost 9 bases, with 14 bases between them. Per germline, CDR1 WSHSY and CDR2 SAAADI. The CDR3: CASSERSEPGPQHF. For the CDR3, the DNA is TGCGCCAGCAGTGAGCGGTCGGAGCCAGGGCCCCAGCATTTT.

As regards this clone: The junction differs from germline at one of its ends, possibly a read error. The V gene is TRBV7-9, the J gene TRBJ1-5; D is undetermined. CDR1 is SEHNR, CDR2 FQNEAQ, per germline (reference sequence). The CDR3 spans 14 residues. CDR3 coding DNA: TGTGCCGGCAGCTTGAATGGGAACAATCAGCCCCAGCATTTT. This gives the protein CAGSLNGNNQPQHF.

The chain couples TRBV27 to TRBJ2-7; 11 positions agree with TRBD2. Germline CDR1 MNHEY, CDR2 SMNVEV (reference sequence). The J segment lost 3 bases and the V segment lost 4 bases, leaving 11 bases of the junction unmatched. The length of the CDR3 is 17 residues. CDR3 sequence: CASSSGLADPSYYEQYF. CDR3 sequence (DNA): TGTGCCAGCAGTTCGGGACTAGCGGACCCAAGCTACTACGAGCAGTACTTC.

The chain is built from TRBV11-3 and TRBJ1-1; D ambiguous. Germline CDR1 and CDR2: SGHNT and YENEEA. V lost 3 bases and J lost 1, with 3 bases in between. The CDR3 contains 12 residues. In nucleotides, the CDR3 is TGTGCCAGCAGCTTCGGGAACACTGAAGCTTTCTTT. Its translation is CASSFGNTEAFF.

This chain uses TRBV6-1 with TRBJ1-2; D might be TRBD1 (6 bases). Germline V CDR1 and CDR2: MNHNS, SASEGT. This CDR3 spans 15 amino acids. V dropped 0 bases and J dropped 6 bases, with 14 bases sitting between them. CDR3 loop: CASSEAWGPRDGYTF. CDR3 DNA: TGTGCCAGCAGTGAAGCGTGGGGGCCAAGGGATGGCTACACCTTC.

V gene TRBV5-6 combines with J gene TRBJ1-5, with D possibly being TRBD1 (5 bases). V lost 0 bases, J lost 4 bases, and 11 bases lay in between. Germline V gene sequence: CDR1 SGHDT, CDR2 YYEEEE. The CDR3 contains 15 residues. The CDR3 protein is CASSLAAGGNQPQHF. Written as DNA, the CDR3 is TGTGCCAGCAGCTTGGCGGCGGGGGGAAATCAGCCCCAGCATTTT.

This chain joins TRBV27 and TRBJ1-5, with 11 bases fitting TRBD1. The CDR3 has 14 amino acids. Germline trimming cut 5 bases from V and 7 bases from J; bases unmatched to any gene: 4. The V gene's germline CDR1 is MNHEY and CDR2 SMNVEV (reference sequence). The CDR3 DNA is TGTGCCAGCAGTCTGGACAGGGGGCGACAGCCCCAGCATTTT. This encodes CASSLDRGRQPQHF.

The chain is built from TRBV5-4 and TRBJ2-1, with D unclear. The CDR3 extends over 15 amino acids. Per the germline V gene, CDR1 is SGHNT and CDR2 is YYREEE (reference sequence). Deletions cut 0 bases from V and 7 bases from J, with 14 bases between. The DNA of the CDR3 is TGTGCCAGCAGCTTGGGGGAAGCATTAATAAATGAGCAGTTCTTC. Translating it yields CASSLGEALINEQFF. Complete variable domain (other parts from reference TRBV5-4 and TRBJ2-1): ETGVTQSPTHLIKTRGQQVTLRCSSQSGHNTVSWYQQALGQGPQFIFQYYREEENGRGNFPPRFSGLQFPNYSSELNVNALELDDSALYLCASSLGEALINEQFFGPGTRLTVL.

This sequence joins TRBV7-9 and TRBJ2-3, with unresolved D. The germline V and J ends were trimmed by 0 bases and 0 bases, with 7 bases remaining between them. Germline lookup yields CDR1 SEHNR and CDR2 FQNEAQ (reference sequence). The CDR3 contains 15 residues. The CDR3 protein is CASSLAGSSTDTQYF. CDR3 coding DNA: TGTGCCAGCAGCTTAGCGGGAAGTAGCACAGATACGCAGTATTTT.

As DNA, the CDR3 is TGCGCCAGCAGCTTGGTAGGGGTAACGAACACTGAAGCTTTCTTT. It is translated as CASSLVGVTNTEAFF. The chain joins TRBV5-1 to TRBJ1-1; D possibly corresponds to TRBD1 (5 bases). Germline V CDR1 and CDR2: SGHRS, YFSETQ. The V end lost 0 bases, the J end lost 1 base, and 10 bases lay between the germline ends. This CDR3 contains 15 residues.

This chain connects TRBV5-1 to TRBJ2-3, with TRBD1 matching 7 bases. The V and J ends lost 4 bases and 1 base, in that order; junction bases with no gene match: 0. The length of the CDR3 is 13 residues. Germline CDR1 reads SGHRS; CDR2 reads YFSETQ. The CDR3 is CASSGQGTDTQYF. In DNA form, the CDR3 reads TGCGCCAGCAGCGGACAGGGCACAGATACGCAGTATTTT.

The rearrangement uses TRBV5-1 and TRBJ2-1; D is ambiguous. The V end lost 0 bases, the J end lost 4 bases, and 8 bases lay between the germline ends. From germline, CDR1 is SGHRS and CDR2 YFSETQ. CDR3 length: 14 amino acids. CDR3 sequence reads: CASSLEGGYNEQFF. CDR3 in DNA: TGCGCCAGCAGCTTGGAAGGCGGTTACAATGAGCAGTTCTTC.

V and J are TRBV6-1 and TRBJ2-7; 7 nucleotides agree with TRBD1. With V trimmed by 5 bases and J by 3 bases, 7 bases remained unmatched. Germline V gene data show CDR1 as MNHNS and CDR2 as SASEGT. The CDR3 is made up of 14 amino acids. The CDR3 loop is CASSSWTGDYEQYV. The CDR3 nucleotides read TGTGCCAGCAGTTCCTGGACAGGAGACTACGAGCAGTACGTC.

The J gene is TRBJ1-6, the V gene TRBV27; D may be TRBD1 (5 bases). The ends were cut back, 6 bases at V and 10 bases at J, with 13 bases in the middle. CDR1 is MNHEY, CDR2 SMNVEV, per germline (reference sequence). The CDR3 is 13 residues long. CDR3 coding DNA: TGTGCCAGCAGCTTTCCCACAGGCTCACCCCTCCACTTT. Translating it yields CASSFPTGSPLHF.

The chain carries TRBV27 and TRBJ1-5; 9 positions match TRBD1. This CDR3 is 14 amino acids long. V was clipped by 7 bases and J by 3 bases; unmatched bases: 4. Germline assignment: CDR1 MNHEY and CDR2 SMNVEV (reference sequence). CDR3 DNA: TGTGCCAGCAAAGACAGGGGGTCCAATCAGCCCCAGCATTTT. The encoded protein is CASKDRGSNQPQHF.

The gene calls are TRBV27 and TRBJ1-1, with 11 bases lining up with TRBD1. This CDR3 spans 13 amino acids. V was pared by 6 bases and J by 8 bases, with 5 bases of the junction left unmatched. Germline CDR1 is MNHEY and CDR2 is SMNVEV (reference sequence). The CDR3 loop is CASRGTGGREAFF. CDR3 in DNA: TGTGCCAGCAGGGGGACAGGGGGTCGCGAAGCTTTCTTT.